This is a list of T cell receptor beta chains from one sample in a study of T cell responses to AZD1222 COVID-19 vaccine. Assay used: immunoSEQ multiplex PCR; TCRdb lists only in-frame clones, some missing. The repertoire holds 150,000 to 200,000 clones, with around 90% as singletons. Sequenced material: peripheral blood, taken on day 0 of AZD1222 vaccination. The receptors shown here come from an adult in good health. The CDR3 runs from the conserved cysteine through the conserved F or W. Each record gives: D gene, V gene, J gene, clone size, CDR3 DNA, CDR3 protein. A D gene is named only where the DNA matches it firmly. Clone size is not always given. Where it is, it says once, few, many or a class for expanded clones.

d_call: TRBD2
v_call: TRBV4-1
j_call: TRBJ2-7
clone_size: -
cdr3_nt: TGCGCCAGCCGACGGATAACGACAGGGGAGGGGACTAGCGGCTACGAGCAGTACTTC
cdr3_aa: CASRRITTGEGTSGYEQYF

d_call: -
v_call: TRBV5-5
j_call: TRBJ2-5
clone_size: -
cdr3_nt: TGTGCCAGCAGCCAACTCGGGGCCCAAGAGACCCAGTACTTC
cdr3_aa: CASSQLGAQETQYF

d_call: TRBD1
v_call: TRBV5-1
j_call: TRBJ2-7
clone_size: -
cdr3_nt: TGCGCCAGCAGCTTGAACGCGGGACAGGGAAAACTTACCTACGAGCAGTACTTC
cdr3_aa: CASSLNAGQGKLTYEQYF

d_call: -
v_call: TRBV29-1
j_call: TRBJ1-6
clone_size: -
cdr3_nt: TGCAGCGTCCGCAAAGGGAGCTCCTATAATTCACCCCTCCACTTT
cdr3_aa: CSVRKGSSYNSPLHF

d_call: TRBD1
v_call: TRBV6-5
j_call: TRBJ1-2
clone_size: few
cdr3_nt: TGTGCCAGCAGCCGGGACAGGGAGAACTATGGCTACACCTTC
cdr3_aa: CASSRDRENYGYTF

d_call: TRBD2
v_call: TRBV7-8
j_call: TRBJ2-1
clone_size: -
cdr3_nt: TGTGCCAGCAGCTTAGCAAGCAGCGGGAGGGCCCGGGGGCACAATGAGCAGTTCTTC
cdr3_aa: CASSLASSGRARGHNEQFF

d_call: TRBD2
v_call: TRBV2
j_call: TRBJ2-7
clone_size: -
cdr3_nt: TGTGCCAGAGGACTAGCGGGAGGGTACGAGCAGTACTTC
cdr3_aa: CARGLAGGYEQYF

d_call: -
v_call: TRBV18
j_call: TRBJ2-7
clone_size: -
cdr3_nt: TGTGCCAGCTCACCCCACGCCAGGGGAGACTACGAGCAGTACTTC
cdr3_aa: CASSPHARGDYEQYF

d_call: -
v_call: TRBV3-1/TRBV3-2
j_call: TRBJ2-1
clone_size: -
cdr3_nt: TGTGCCAGCAGCCATTTATTGGGCGGCGCACAGACCTACAATGAGCAGTTCTTC
cdr3_aa: CASSHLLGGAQTYNEQFF

d_call: -
v_call: TRBV7-9
j_call: TRBJ1-2
clone_size: few
cdr3_nt: TGTGCCAGCACCCGTTTCCAGGGGCCTAATTTTAACTATGGCTACACCTTC
cdr3_aa: CASTRFQGPNFNYGYTF

d_call: TRBD2
v_call: TRBV5-1
j_call: TRBJ2-3
clone_size: -
cdr3_nt: TGCGCCAGCAGCCTGGGCCTAGCGGGGAGGACAGATACGCAGTATTTT
cdr3_aa: CASSLGLAGRTDTQYF

d_call: -
v_call: TRBV5-4
j_call: TRBJ1-2
clone_size: -
cdr3_nt: TGTGCCAGCAGCTTGGCATTGTCAGGCTATGGCTACACCTTC
cdr3_aa: CASSLALSGYGYTF

d_call: -
v_call: TRBV6-2/TRBV6-3
j_call: TRBJ1-4
clone_size: -
cdr3_nt: TGTGCCAGCAGTCCCGGGCAGTATGAAAAACTGTTTTTT
cdr3_aa: CASSPGQYEKLFF

d_call: -
v_call: TRBV5-1
j_call: TRBJ2-1
clone_size: -
cdr3_nt: TGCGCCAGCAGCCCCGGGGCAGGGCTTGGGAATGAGCAGTTCTTC
cdr3_aa: CASSPGAGLGNEQFF

d_call: -
v_call: TRBV3-1/TRBV3-2
j_call: TRBJ2-7
clone_size: -
cdr3_nt: TGTGCCAGCAGCCAAGATGAGGCGGGGGCGGGCGAGCAGTACTTC
cdr3_aa: CASSQDEAGAGEQYF

d_call: -
v_call: TRBV29-1
j_call: TRBJ1-2
clone_size: -
cdr3_nt: TGCAGCGTTGAAGGGAACTATGGCTACACCTTC
cdr3_aa: CSVEGNYGYTF

d_call: TRBD2
v_call: TRBV11-3
j_call: TRBJ2-2
clone_size: -
cdr3_nt: TGTGCCAGCAGCCCTAGGACTAGCGGGAGGGCCGGGACCGGGGAGCTGTTTTTT
cdr3_aa: CASSPRTSGRAGTGELFF

d_call: TRBD2
v_call: TRBV3-1/TRBV3-2
j_call: TRBJ2-1
clone_size: -
cdr3_nt: TGTGCCAGCAGCCGATTACCGGGACTAGTCCCCCATGAGCAGTTCTTC
cdr3_aa: CASSRLPGLVPHEQFF

d_call: -
v_call: TRBV19
j_call: TRBJ1-1
clone_size: -
cdr3_nt: TGTGCCAGTAGTATGGGGGTTGGGGGGAAGGCTGAAGCTTTCTTT
cdr3_aa: CASSMGVGGKAEAFF

d_call: TRBD1
v_call: TRBV7-9
j_call: TRBJ1-3
clone_size: once
cdr3_nt: TGTGCCAGCAGCCGACAGGGGGCCGAGGCCTCTGGAAACACCATATATTTT
cdr3_aa: CASSRQGAEASGNTIYF

d_call: -
v_call: TRBV24-1
j_call: TRBJ2-1
clone_size: -
cdr3_nt: TGTGCCACCAGTGATCCGGCCAGACCCTCCTACAATGAGCAGTTCTTC
cdr3_aa: CATSDPARPSYNEQFF

d_call: TRBD2
v_call: TRBV19
j_call: TRBJ2-3
clone_size: -
cdr3_nt: TGTGCCAGTAGTACGTTAGCGGGAGCGATGCAGTATTTT
cdr3_aa: CASSTLAGAMQYF